The next 17 T cell receptor beta chains were all read from a single sample in a study of multiple sclerosis patients with progressive multifocal leukoencephalopathy. Clones were read by immunoSEQ multiplex PCR, and TCRdb kept only the in-frame ones, dropping some. The sample holds under 40,000 clones; about 91% are singletons and the top ten take 1.9%. Time point defined: before natalizumab initiation. Sequenced input: PBMCs. Every receptor here comes from a man aged 25 to 40 with multiple sclerosis.

In nucleotides, the CDR3 is TGTGCCAGCAGCTATAGAGGGGACGAGTACTTC. It encodes CASSYRGDEYF. The V call is TRBV5-6, the J call TRBJ2-7; D possibly uses TRBD1 or TRBD2 (5 bases each). With 3 bases removed from V and 11 bases from J, the gap between germline ends came to 12 bases. CDR3 length equals 11 residues. Per germline, CDR1 SGHDT and CDR2 YYEEEE.

V and J are TRBV5-4 and TRBJ1-3, with D uncertain. Trimming pared 4 bases from V and 8 bases from J, leaving 13 bases between. Per the germline V gene, CDR1 is SGHNT and CDR2 is YYREEE (reference sequence). The CDR3 runs to 13 residues. The CDR3 DNA sequence: TGTGCCAGCAGCATTCACAACGGGGACACCATATATTTT. The encoded protein is CASSIHNGDTIYF.

This chain links TRBV18 with TRBJ1-1; the D is unclear. Trimming took 2 bases from V and 0 from J, leaving 7 bases between them. Germline values: CDR1 KGHSH, CDR2 LQKENI. This CDR3 contains 14 residues. The DNA of the CDR3 is TGTGCCAGCTCACCAAAGACGGTGAACACTGAAGCTTTCTTT. Protein: CASSPKTVNTEAFF. Full variable domain (remainder filled in from reference TRBV18 and TRBJ1-1): NAGVMQNPRHLVRRRGQEARLRCSPMKGHSHVYWYRQLPEEGLKFMVYLQKENIIDESGMPKERFSAEFPKEGPSILRIQQVVRGDSAAYFCASSPKTVNTEAFFGQGTRLTVV.

The chain carries TRBV7-9 and TRBJ2-1, with no clear D. Trimming removed 8 bases at V and 2 bases at J, with 13 bases between. From germline, CDR1 is SEHNR and CDR2 FQNEAQ (reference sequence). This CDR3 is built from 14 residues. This CDR3 is CASGPRDPYNEQFF. The CDR3 nucleotides read TGTGCCAGCGGGCCGAGAGACCCCTACAATGAGCAGTTCTTC.

The rearrangement joins TRBV7-2 to TRBJ2-7, with D possibly TRBD1 on 6 matching bases. This CDR3 region has 12 residues. V was shortened by 3 bases and J by 7 bases, with 10 bases between the two germline ends. Germline CDR1 is SGHTA and CDR2 is FQGNSA. The CDR3 DNA follows: TGTGCCAGCAGCTTGGGGGCACCAGAGCAGTACTTC. As protein: CASSLGAPEQYF.

This chain uses TRBV4-1 with TRBJ2-3; TRBD2 aligns across 10 bases. Germline-derived CDR1 and CDR2 are MGHRA and YSYEKL. With V trimmed by 0 bases and J by 0 bases, 6 bases remained unmatched. This CDR3 is built from 18 residues. CDR3 sequence reads: CASSQDRTSGPSTDTQYF. The CDR3 bases are TGCGCCAGCAGCCAAGATCGGACTAGCGGCCCTAGCACAGATACGCAGTATTTT.

The sample holds one count of this clone. This chain links TRBV27 with TRBJ2-1; a weak D match, TRBD2 (5 bases). The CDR3 is 12 residues long. V dropped 6 bases and J dropped 9 bases, with 12 bases sitting between them. CDR1 is MNHEY, CDR2 SMNVEV, per germline (reference sequence). CDR3 region: CASRRGLSEQFF. The CDR3 nucleotides are TGTGCCAGCAGGCGCGGGCTCAGTGAGCAGTTCTTC.

The CDR3 DNA reads TGCAGCGTTTCGGGAGGCTACGAGCAGTACTTC. Encoded protein: CSVSGGYEQYF. V usage is TRBV29-1 and J usage is TRBJ2-7; 7 nucleotides align to TRBD2. With V trimmed by 5 bases and J by 3 bases, 1 base remained unmatched. The germline V gene has CDR1 SQVTM and CDR2 ANQGSEA. The CDR3 consists of 11 residues.

The V and J genes are TRBV23-1 and TRBJ1-3; D possibly corresponds to TRBD1 (6 bases). TRBV23-1 belongs to the ORF category, with a function that is uncertain. CDR3 size: 16 residues. V gave up 6 bases and J gave up 0 bases, with 15 bases separating them. CDR3 sequence (DNA): TGCGCCAGCAGGCCGCCAGGGGCCGACTCTGGAAACACCATATATTTT. Its protein product is CASRPPGADSGNTIYF.

V is TRBV25-1 and J is TRBJ1-1, with 8 bases matching TRBD1. The germline CDR1 and CDR2 sequences are MGHDK and SYGVNS. The CDR3 length is 13 residues. The V gene end was trimmed by 11 bases and the J gene end by 5 bases; junction bases not matched to a gene: 10. CDR3 region: CAAGQGRETEAFF. CDR3 in DNA: TGTGCCGCCGGACAGGGTAGGGAAACTGAAGCTTTCTTT.

V usage is TRBV30 and J usage is TRBJ1-1; D unclear. V dropped 1 base and J dropped 1 base, with 10 bases sitting between them. This CDR3 has 14 amino acids. The germline gives CDR1 GTSNPN, CDR2 SVGIG (reference sequence). CDR3 protein: CAWSGGLKNTEAFF. The CDR3 DNA reads TGTGCCTGGAGTGGTGGACTCAAGAACACTGAAGCTTTCTTT.

The chain carries TRBV7-2 and TRBJ2-1, with TRBD2 matching 12 bases. CDR3 size: 15 residues. In germline, CDR1 is SGHTA, CDR2 FQGNSA. V gave up 5 bases and J gave up 4 bases; unmatched junction bases: 3. Here the CDR3 reads CASSPTSGRYNEQFF. Here the CDR3 DNA reads TGTGCCAGCAGCCCGACTAGCGGGAGATACAATGAGCAGTTCTTC.

This clone turned up a few times. This chain joins TRBV7-8 and TRBJ2-2, with D perhaps matching TRBD1 or TRBD2 (5 bases each). CDR3 length equals 13 residues. V shed 4 bases and J shed 5 bases, with 8 bases lying between them. Germline V gives CDR1 SGHVS, CDR2 FQNEAQ. Here the CDR3 reads CASSYGTTGELFF. CDR3 DNA sequence: TGTGCCAGCAGCTACGGGACGACCGGGGAGCTGTTTTTT.

The J gene is TRBJ2-3, the V gene TRBV18; 13 bases match TRBD2. J was trimmed by 5 bases and V by 3 bases; bases with no gene match: 8. Germline V gives CDR1 KGHSH, CDR2 LQKENI. This CDR3 has 17 amino acids. The chain's CDR3 is CASSPLGLAGALDTQYF. DNA of the CDR3: TGTGCCAGCTCACCCCTTGGACTAGCGGGAGCTTTAGATACGCAGTATTTT.

This chain uses TRBV7-6 with TRBJ2-1; a weak D match, TRBD1 (5 bases). V shed 4 bases and J shed 4 bases, with 8 bases lying between them. This CDR3 is built from 13 residues. In germline, CDR1 is SGHVS, CDR2 FNYEAQ. The DNA of the CDR3 is TGTGCCAGCAGCTCGACAGTTTACAATGAGCAGTTCTTC. As protein: CASSSTVYNEQFF.

This clone came up a few times. The chain links TRBV9 to TRBJ1-3; D unclear. Germline V gene data show CDR1 as SGDLS and CDR2 as YYNGEE. V was clipped by 0 bases and J by 4 bases, with 11 bases between them. The CDR3 loop spans 15 amino acids. The CDR3 region has the DNA TGTGCCAGCAGCGTAGGGGTAGCGGACGGAAACACCATATATTTT. It codes for CASSVGVADGNTIYF.

This chain links TRBV6-1 with TRBJ2-2; 9 nucleotides agree with TRBD2. Germline CDR1 reads MNHNS; CDR2 reads SASEGT. Trimming took 5 bases from V and 0 from J; bases not matched to a gene: 1. The CDR3 loop spans 15 amino acids. CDR3: CASSRTSANTGELFF. DNA of the CDR3: TGTGCCAGCAGTAGGACTAGCGCGAACACCGGGGAGCTGTTTTTT.